One sample yielded the 29 T cell receptor beta chains listed below, sequenced in a study of control samples from healthy donors and cancer patients. Libraries were prepared by immunoSEQ multiplex PCR; TCRdb keeps only in-frame clonotypes and omits some of them. This repertoire shows some 74,000 clones, 94% found once; its top ten account for 2.8%. The source material was blood. The source is a woman in her twenties or thirties in good health.

V is TRBV19 and J is TRBJ2-2, with D maybe TRBD2 (6 bases). The V end was cut by 5 bases, the J end by 0 bases, with 13 bases between. The CDR3 sequence is 16 residues long. Germline V CDR1 and CDR2: LNHDA, SQIVND (reference sequence). This CDR3 is CASSPGTAANTGELFF. CDR3 nucleotides: TGTGCCAGTAGTCCCGGGACTGCTGCGAACACCGGGGAGCTGTTTTTT.

The chain employs TRBV11-2 and TRBJ1-5; tentatively, D is TRBD1 (6 bases). Germline V CDR1 and CDR2: SGHAT, FQNNGV. The CDR3 is made up of 15 amino acids. The V gene lost 4 bases and the J gene lost 2 bases, with 12 bases spanning the gap. The CDR3 bases are TGTGCCAGCAGCTACGGCAGGGGAGGCAATCAGCCCCAGCATTTT. Translation: CASSYGRGGNQPQHF.

This sequence joins TRBV25-1 and TRBJ1-3; no firm D call. The CDR3 spans 15 residues. Germline-derived CDR1 and CDR2 are MGHDK and SYGVNS. The V gene lost 3 bases and the J gene lost 0 bases, with 9 bases spanning the gap. The CDR3 region is CASSESSSSGNTIYF. In DNA form, the CDR3 reads TGTGCCAGCAGTGAGAGCTCCAGCTCTGGAAACACCATATATTTT. The variable domain in full, completed from reference TRBV25-1 and TRBJ1-3, reads EADIYQTPRYLVIGTGKKITLECSQTMGHDKMYWYQQDPGMELHLIHYSYGVNSTEKGDLSSESTVSRIRTEHFPLTLESARPSHTSQYLCASSESSSSGNTIYFGEGSWLTVV.

V gene TRBV5-1 combines with J gene TRBJ2-3; TRBD2 matches at 10 bases. Trimming cost V 3 bases and J 9 bases; bases outside gene matches: 19. This CDR3 contains 18 residues. Germline V gene sequence: CDR1 SGHRS, CDR2 YFSETQ. CDR3 DNA: TGCGCCAGCAGCTCCCAAAACCTAGCGGGGGACGTCAGAGGGACGCAGTATTTT. Protein: CASSSQNLAGDVRGTQYF. Using reference TRBV5-1 and TRBJ2-3 for the parts outside the CDR3, the full variable domain is KAGVTQTPRYLIKTRGQQVTLSCSPISGHRSVSWYQQTPGQGLQFLFEYFSETQRNKGNFPGRFSGRQFSNSRSEMNVSTLELGDSALYLCASSSQNLAGDVRGTQYFGPGTRLTVL.

The chain links TRBV28 to TRBJ1-2; D is unclear. The V end lost 7 bases, the J end lost 6 bases, and 12 bases lay between the germline ends. Germline CDR1 is MDHEN and CDR2 is SYDVKM. This CDR3 has 12 residues. This CDR3 reads CASTEGMNGYTF. Written as DNA, the CDR3 is TGTGCCAGCACGGAAGGGATGAATGGCTACACCTTC.

J is TRBJ1-6 and V is TRBV18; the D gene is possibly TRBD1 (5 bases). Between the trimmed V and J ends, which lost 2 bases and 3 bases, there was a span of 14 bases. This CDR3 comprises 17 residues. The germline CDR1 and CDR2 sequences are KGHSH and LQKENI. The CDR3 loop reads CASSPRTGGDYNSPLHF. The CDR3 DNA sequence: TGTGCCAGCTCACCAAGAACAGGAGGGGACTATAATTCACCCCTCCACTTT.

The rearrangement joins TRBV11-2 to TRBJ1-6, with unresolved D. The V gene's germline CDR1 is SGHAT and CDR2 FQNNGV. Between the trimmed V and J ends, which lost 1 base and 6 bases, there was a span of 10 bases. The CDR3 extends over 15 amino acids. CDR3 nucleotide sequence: TGTGCCAGCAGCTTAGCTAGAAGCGCTAATTCACCCCTCCACTTT. Protein product: CASSLARSANSPLHF.

The J gene is TRBJ1-1, the V gene TRBV5-5, with D tentatively TRBD1 (5 bases). The germline gives CDR1 SGHKS, CDR2 YYEKEE (reference sequence). This CDR3 region has 16 residues. Trimming removed 0 bases at V and 0 bases at J, with 12 bases between. This chain's CDR3 is CASSLVRGPLNTEAFF. CDR3 DNA sequence: TGTGCCAGCAGCTTGGTAAGGGGTCCTCTGAACACTGAAGCTTTCTTT.

The V gene is TRBV19, the J gene TRBJ1-4; weak D call: TRBD1 (5 bases). This CDR3 has 19 residues. The V and J ends lost 7 bases and 0 bases respectively, with 24 bases between them. Germline values: CDR1 LNHDA, CDR2 SQIVND (reference sequence). In nucleotides, the CDR3 is TGTGCCAGTACTTCTACGAGGGGCACAGGCGCCGCAACTAATGAAAAACTGTTTTTT. This codes for CASTSTRGTGAATNEKLFF.

The rearrangement links TRBV6-6 to TRBJ2-5; D perhaps matches TRBD1 (6 bases). Between the trimmed V and J ends, which lost 0 bases and 1 base, there was a span of 12 bases. This CDR3 is built from 16 residues. Germline CDR1 and CDR2: MNHNY and SVGAGI (reference sequence). Here the CDR3 reads CASSYSRVGGQETQYF. The CDR3 DNA follows: TGTGCCAGCAGTTACTCGAGGGTAGGGGGCCAAGAGACCCAGTACTTC.

The chain is built from TRBV3-1 (or the pseudogene TRBV3-2) and TRBJ1-2, with D hard to call. CDR1 is LGHDT and CDR2 is YNNKEL in the germline V gene (reference sequence). Trimming stripped 1 base from V and 8 bases from J, with 5 bases between. The CDR3 covers 11 residues. The DNA for the CDR3 is TGTGCCAGCAGCCAAGCTCGGGGCTACACCTTC. It specifies CASSQARGYTF.

The rearrangement links TRBV12-3 or TRBV12-4 to TRBJ2-7; D gene uncertain. V was shortened by 1 base and J by 7 bases, with 11 bases between the two germline ends. The CDR3 length is 13 residues. CDR3 DNA sequence: TGTGCCAGCAGTTTAGGCAGGCCAACGGAGCAGTACTTC. It encodes CASSLGRPTEQYF.

This sequence joins TRBV5-1 and TRBJ2-7, with TRBD2 matching 8 bases. The germline V gene encodes CDR1 SGHRS and CDR2 YFSETQ. V dropped 2 bases and J dropped 2; count of bases not matched to a gene: 3. CDR3 length equals 14 residues. The CDR3 is CASSFSGVTYEQYF. The CDR3, as DNA: TGCGCCAGCAGCTTTAGCGGGGTTACCTACGAGCAGTACTTC.

V usage is TRBV5-1 and J usage is TRBJ1-1, with a possible D match to TRBD1 (5 bases). The CDR3 has 15 amino acids. Trimming pared 0 bases from V and 3 bases from J, leaving 12 bases between. CDR1 is SGHRS and CDR2 is YFSETQ in the germline V gene. DNA of the CDR3: TGCGCCAGCAGCTTGGAGGCAGGGTCCGACACTGAAGCTTTCTTT. It specifies CASSLEAGSDTEAFF.

J is TRBJ1-2 and V is TRBV14, with 8 positions matching TRBD1. Germline lookup yields CDR1 SGHDN and CDR2 FVKESK. The V segment lost 1 base and the J segment 8 bases; nucleotides outside the gene matches: 3. This CDR3 region has 13 residues. The CDR3 DNA sequence: TGTGCCAGCAGCCAAGGGACAGGGTCCGGCTACACCTTC. Translation gives CASSQGTGSGYTF.

The chain recombines TRBV12-3 or TRBV12-4 with TRBJ2-5, with 10 nucleotides matching TRBD2. This CDR3 is built from 13 residues. After removal of 10 bases from V and 5 bases from J, the junction contained 7 bases not matched to a gene. CDR3 DNA: TGTGCCACAGGACTAGCGGCCAGGGAGACCCAGTACTTC. Translated, it gives CATGLAARETQYF.

As DNA, the CDR3 is TGTGCCAGCAGCCGAGGTTGGCACTCTGGAAACACCATATATTTT. Its translation: CASSRGWHSGNTIYF. The chain recombines TRBV7-8 with TRBJ1-3; D gene unclear. Per germline, CDR1 SGHVS and CDR2 FQNEAQ. The V end lost 5 bases, the J end lost 0 bases, and 11 bases lay between the germline ends. The CDR3 has 15 residues.

The chain employs TRBV5-6 and TRBJ2-7, with D uncertain. The CDR3 is 12 residues long. In germline, CDR1 is SGHDT, CDR2 YYEEEE. V shed 2 bases and J shed 4 bases, with 7 bases lying between them. The CDR3, as DNA: TGTGCCAGCAGCTTAAGGTCGTACGAGCAGTACTTC. Its protein is CASSLRSYEQYF.

This clone was recorded only once. This chain connects TRBV6-4 to TRBJ1-2; 8 bases are shared with TRBD1. The CDR3 has 14 amino acids. Trimming cost V 5 bases and J 5 bases; bases outside gene matches: 7. The V gene's germline CDR1 is MRHNA and CDR2 SNTAGT. CDR3 bases: TGTGCCAGCAGTACCGACTACAGGGGGTATGGCTACACCTTC. As protein: CASSTDYRGYGYTF.

CDR3 nucleotides: TGTGCCAGCAGATCTCGGGCATTCGAGAGGGCCCAGCATTTT. It yields the protein CASRSRAFERAQHF. This sequence joins TRBV6-5 and TRBJ1-5; no clear D. The CDR3 extends over 14 amino acids. Germline values: CDR1 MNHEY, CDR2 SVGAGI. V lost 6 bases and J 11 bases, leaving 20 bases between the germline ends.

This clone was picked up one time. The CDR3 region is CASSQGGNNEQFF. Here the CDR3 DNA reads TGCGCCAGCAGCCAGGGGGGGAACAATGAGCAGTTCTTC. The rearrangement links TRBV4-1 to TRBJ2-1; TRBD2 matches 7 bases. Trimming removed 3 bases from V and 5 bases from J; junction bases left unmatched: 1. CDR3 length: 13 residues. Germline CDR1 reads MGHRA; CDR2 reads YSYEKL.

The rearrangement uses TRBV12-3 or TRBV12-4 and TRBJ1-2; D is possibly TRBD1 (5 bases). Trimming left V 3 bases short and J 8 bases short, with 10 bases between. CDR3 length: 12 residues. The CDR3: CASSFGGGGYTF. In nucleotides, the CDR3 is TGTGCCAGCAGTTTCGGGGGAGGAGGCTACACCTTC.

The J gene is TRBJ1-5, the V gene TRBV20-1; tentative D call: TRBD1 (6 bases). The V end was cut by 6 bases, the J end by 15 bases, with 12 bases between. The CDR3 has 9 residues. Germline V gene lookup returns CDR1 DFQATT and CDR2 SNEGSKA (reference sequence). The CDR3 region has the DNA TGCAGTGCCGGGGGCCCTGGGCATTTT. Its protein product is CSAGGPGHF.

The V and J genes are TRBV13 and TRBJ1-3; D is perhaps TRBD1 (5 bases). This CDR3 spans 15 amino acids. V lost 4 bases and J lost 4, with 14 bases in between. Germline V gives CDR1 PRHDT, CDR2 FYEKMQ (reference sequence). CDR3 region: CASSWDQGTGNTIYF. The CDR3 bases are TGTGCCAGCAGCTGGGACCAGGGAACCGGAAACACCATATATTTT. Filled out from reference TRBV13 and TRBJ1-3, the complete variable domain reads AAGVIQSPRHLIKEKRETATLKCYPIPRHDTVYWYQQGPGQDPQFLISFYEKMQSDKGSIPDRFSAQQFSDYHSELNMSSLELGDSALYFCASSWDQGTGNTIYFGEGSWLTVV.

The chain carries TRBV9 and TRBJ1-1; possible D gene TRBD1, 6 bases. The length of the CDR3 is 16 residues. The germline V and J ends were trimmed by 6 bases and 0 bases, with 18 bases remaining between them. Per the germline V gene, CDR1 is SGDLS and CDR2 is YYNGEE. As DNA, the CDR3 is TGTGCCAGCACCCCAGACATTGACAGGCTGAACACTGAAGCTTTCTTT. It encodes CASTPDIDRLNTEAFF.

This clone has more than one count but fewer than ten. The rearrangement links TRBV5-1 to TRBJ2-2; 7 bases line up with TRBD2. The CDR3 has 15 residues. J was trimmed by 6 bases and V by 5 bases; bases with no gene match: 10. In germline, CDR1 is SGHRS, CDR2 YFSETQ. CDR3 bases: TGCGCCAGCAGGTGGGGGGGGTACGCCCCCGGGGAGCTGTTTTTT. Protein product: CASRWGGYAPGELFF.

V and J are TRBV5-5 and TRBJ1-5; 12 bases map to TRBD1. Germline-derived CDR1 and CDR2 are SGHKS and YYEKEE (reference sequence). V was pared by 4 bases and J by 2 bases, with 13 bases of the junction left unmatched. The length of the CDR3 is 19 residues. The CDR3 coding sequence is TGTGCCAGCAGCGCCACCGGGACAGGGGGCCGTATTGGCAATCAGCCCCAGCATTTT. The encoded protein is CASSATGTGGRIGNQPQHF.

This sequence joins TRBV27 and TRBJ1-5; D might be TRBD1 (6 bases). Between the trimmed V and J ends, which lost 6 bases and 5 bases, there was a span of 8 bases. In germline, CDR1 is MNHEY, CDR2 SMNVEV (reference sequence). The CDR3 contains 12 residues. CDR3 nucleotide sequence: TGTGCCAGCAGGACAGGATATCAGCCCCAGCATTTT. Residues: CASRTGYQPQHF.

The rearrangement uses TRBV14 and TRBJ2-1; 7 bases line up with TRBD1. CDR3 length equals 15 residues. The V segment lost 0 bases and the J segment 10 bases; nucleotides outside the gene matches: 9. Germline lookup yields CDR1 SGHDN and CDR2 FVKESK. DNA of the CDR3: TGTGCCAGCAGCCAAGATCCCCCGGGACAGCGGGAGCAGTTCTTC. It specifies CASSQDPPGQREQFF. The full variable domain, rest sourced from reference TRBV14 and TRBJ2-1, is EAGVTQFPSHSVIEKGQTVTLRCDPISGHDNLYWYRRVMGKEIKFLLHFVKESKQDESGMPNNRFLAERTGGTYSTLKVQPAELEDSGVYFCASSQDPPGQREQFFGPGTRLTVL.